The TCR beta chain described here comes from a study of identical twins. CDR3 length: 19 amino acids. With V trimmed by 0 bases and J by 1 base, 13 bases remained unmatched. CDR1 is DFQATT, CDR2 SNEGSKA, per germline (reference sequence). Healthy Caucasians made up all donors. Through template switching, a universal primer site was introduced, and the cDNA contained unique molecular identifiers. TCRdb ran MiXCR on the 5' RACE reads and lists one entry per CDR3 protein. The sample consists of approximately 600,000 distinct CDR3 sequences, 9.5% to 10% of them appearing once. This clonotype was seen a few times. The same sample was also studied in work on yellow fever vaccine responses in identical twins.

The source material was PBMCs. This TCR was recovered from a woman in her late teens or twenties in good health. V and J are TRBV20-1 and TRBJ2-3; TRBD2 matches at 10 bases. This CDR3 reads CSARDYMSGLAGGTDTQYF. The CDR3 DNA sequence: TGCAGTGCTAGAGATTATATGTCGGGGCTAGCGGGGGGCACAGATACGCAGTATTTT.